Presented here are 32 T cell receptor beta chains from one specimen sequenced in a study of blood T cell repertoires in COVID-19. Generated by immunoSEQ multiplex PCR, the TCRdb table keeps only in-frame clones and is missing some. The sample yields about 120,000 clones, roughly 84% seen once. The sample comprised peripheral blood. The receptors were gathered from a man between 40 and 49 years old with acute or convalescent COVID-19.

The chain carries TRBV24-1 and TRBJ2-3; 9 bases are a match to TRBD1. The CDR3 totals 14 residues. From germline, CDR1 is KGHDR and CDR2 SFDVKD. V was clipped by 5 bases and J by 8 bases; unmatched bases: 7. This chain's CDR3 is CATSVTGGKGTQYF. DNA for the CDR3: TGTGCCACCAGTGTCACAGGGGGCAAGGGTACGCAGTATTTT.

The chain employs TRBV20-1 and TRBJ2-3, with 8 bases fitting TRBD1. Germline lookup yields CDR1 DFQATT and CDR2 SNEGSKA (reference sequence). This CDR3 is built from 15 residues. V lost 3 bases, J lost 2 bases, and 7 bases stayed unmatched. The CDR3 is CSASEAGGVTDTQYF. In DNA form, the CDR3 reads TGCAGTGCTAGTGAGGCAGGGGGCGTCACAGATACGCAGTATTTT.

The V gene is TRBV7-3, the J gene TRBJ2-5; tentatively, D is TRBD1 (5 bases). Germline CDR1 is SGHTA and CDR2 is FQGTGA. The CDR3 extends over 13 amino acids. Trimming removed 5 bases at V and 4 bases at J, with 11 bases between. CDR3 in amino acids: CASSPGSTETQYF. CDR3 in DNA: TGTGCCAGCAGCCCAGGGTCCACAGAGACCCAGTACTTC.

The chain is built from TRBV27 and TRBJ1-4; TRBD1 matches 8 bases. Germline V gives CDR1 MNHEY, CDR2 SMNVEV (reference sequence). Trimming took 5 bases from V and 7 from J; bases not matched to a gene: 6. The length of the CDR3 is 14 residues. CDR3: CASSLRGHGEKLFF. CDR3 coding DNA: TGTGCCAGCAGTCTCAGGGGGCACGGTGAAAAACTGTTTTTT.

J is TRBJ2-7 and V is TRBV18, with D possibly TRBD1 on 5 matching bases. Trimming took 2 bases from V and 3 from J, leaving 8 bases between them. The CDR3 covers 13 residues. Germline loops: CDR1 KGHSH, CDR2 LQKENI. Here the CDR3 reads CASSPATDYEQYF. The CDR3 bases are TGTGCCAGCTCACCAGCGACAGACTACGAGCAGTACTTC.

The CDR3 sequence: CATSGDGSYEQYF. The CDR3 DNA reads as TGTGCCACCAGTGGCGACGGGTCCTACGAGCAGTACTTC. The rearrangement uses TRBV24-1 and TRBJ2-7; unclear D gene. The germline V gene encodes CDR1 KGHDR and CDR2 SFDVKD. The CDR3 spans 13 residues. V lost 5 bases to trimming and J lost 1 base, with 8 bases between them.

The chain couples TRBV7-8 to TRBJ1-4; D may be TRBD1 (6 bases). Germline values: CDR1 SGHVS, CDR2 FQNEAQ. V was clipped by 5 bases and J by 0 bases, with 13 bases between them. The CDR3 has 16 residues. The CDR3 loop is CASSLIWTATNEKLFF. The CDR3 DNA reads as TGTGCCAGCAGCCTTATATGGACAGCAACTAATGAAAAACTGTTTTTT.

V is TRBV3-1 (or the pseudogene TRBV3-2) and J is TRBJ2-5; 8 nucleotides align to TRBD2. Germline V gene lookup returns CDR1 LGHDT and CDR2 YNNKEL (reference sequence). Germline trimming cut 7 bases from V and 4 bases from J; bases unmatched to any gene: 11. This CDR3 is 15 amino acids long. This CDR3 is CASNIPGGHGETQYF. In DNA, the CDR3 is TGTGCCAGCAACATTCCGGGGGGGCATGGAGAGACCCAGTACTTC.

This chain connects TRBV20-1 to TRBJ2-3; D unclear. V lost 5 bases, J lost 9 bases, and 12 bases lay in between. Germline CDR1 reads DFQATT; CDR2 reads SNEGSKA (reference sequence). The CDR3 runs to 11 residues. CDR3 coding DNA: TGCAGTGCTTTAACAAGACTCACGCAGTATTTT. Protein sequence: CSALTRLTQYF.

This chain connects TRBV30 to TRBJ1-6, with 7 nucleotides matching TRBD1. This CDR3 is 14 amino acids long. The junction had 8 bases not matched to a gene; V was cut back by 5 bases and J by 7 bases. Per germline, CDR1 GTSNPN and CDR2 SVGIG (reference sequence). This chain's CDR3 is CAWFDRARNSPLHF. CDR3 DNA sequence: TGTGCCTGGTTTGACAGGGCACGGAATTCACCCCTCCACTTT.

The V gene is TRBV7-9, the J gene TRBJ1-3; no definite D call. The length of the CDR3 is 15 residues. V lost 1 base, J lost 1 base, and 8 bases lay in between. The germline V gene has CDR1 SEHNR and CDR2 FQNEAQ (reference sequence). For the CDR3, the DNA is TGTGCCAGCAGCTTAGGCGGGGTATCTGGAAACACCATATATTTT. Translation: CASSLGGVSGNTIYF.

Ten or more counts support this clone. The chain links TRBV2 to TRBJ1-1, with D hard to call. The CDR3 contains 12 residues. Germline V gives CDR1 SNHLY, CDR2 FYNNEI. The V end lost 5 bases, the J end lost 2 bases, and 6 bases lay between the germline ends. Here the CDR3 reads CASSTVNTEAFF. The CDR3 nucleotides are TGTGCCAGCAGTACAGTAAACACTGAAGCTTTCTTT.

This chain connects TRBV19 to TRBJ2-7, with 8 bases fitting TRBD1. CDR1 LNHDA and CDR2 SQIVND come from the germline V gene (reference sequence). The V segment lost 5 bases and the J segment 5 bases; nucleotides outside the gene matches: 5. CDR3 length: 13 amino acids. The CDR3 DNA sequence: TGTGCCAGTAGTCTCGGACAGGGTGACGAGCAGTACTTC. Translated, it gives CASSLGQGDEQYF.

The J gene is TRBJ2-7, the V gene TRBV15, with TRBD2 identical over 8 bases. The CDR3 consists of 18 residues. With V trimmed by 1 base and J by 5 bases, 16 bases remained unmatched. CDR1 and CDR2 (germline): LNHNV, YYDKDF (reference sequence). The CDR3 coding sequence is TGTGCCACCAGCAGAGTCGGTGGCGGGGGGACATTCCCCCACGAGCAGTACTTC. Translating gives CATSRVGGGGTFPHEQYF.

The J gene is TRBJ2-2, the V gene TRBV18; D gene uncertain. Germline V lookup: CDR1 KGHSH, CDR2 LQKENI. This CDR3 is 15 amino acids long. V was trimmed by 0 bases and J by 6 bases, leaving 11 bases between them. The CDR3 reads CASSPPLPVPGELFF. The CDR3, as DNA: TGTGCCAGCTCACCACCCCTTCCGGTACCCGGGGAGCTGTTTTTT. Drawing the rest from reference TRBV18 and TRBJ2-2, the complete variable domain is NAGVMQNPRHLVRRRGQEARLRCSPMKGHSHVYWYRQLPEEGLKFMVYLQKENIIDESGMPKERFSAEFPKEGPSILRIQQVVRGDSAAYFCASSPPLPVPGELFFGEGSRLTVL.

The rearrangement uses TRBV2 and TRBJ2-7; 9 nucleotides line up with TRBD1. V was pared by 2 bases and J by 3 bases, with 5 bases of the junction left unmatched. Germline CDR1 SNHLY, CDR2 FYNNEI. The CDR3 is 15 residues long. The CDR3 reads CASSEYPGQGYEQYF. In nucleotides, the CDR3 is TGTGCCAGCAGTGAATATCCGGGACAGGGCTACGAGCAGTACTTC. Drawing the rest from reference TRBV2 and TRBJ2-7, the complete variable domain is EPEVTQTPSHQVTQMGQEVILRCVPISNHLYFYWYRQILGQKVEFLVSFYNNEISEKSEIFDDQFSVERPDGSNFTLKIRSTKLEDSAMYFCASSEYPGQGYEQYFGPGTRLTVT.

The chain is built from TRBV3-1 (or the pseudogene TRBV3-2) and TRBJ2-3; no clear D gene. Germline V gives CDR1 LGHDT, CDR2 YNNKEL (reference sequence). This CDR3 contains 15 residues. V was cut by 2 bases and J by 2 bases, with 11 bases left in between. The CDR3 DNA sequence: TGTGCCAGCAGCCAAAGAGGTACTGACACAGATACGCAGTATTTT. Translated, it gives CASSQRGTDTDTQYF.

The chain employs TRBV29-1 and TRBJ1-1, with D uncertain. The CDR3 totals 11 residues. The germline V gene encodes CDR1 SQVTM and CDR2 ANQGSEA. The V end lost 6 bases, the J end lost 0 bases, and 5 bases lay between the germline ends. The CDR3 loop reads CSVGLNTEAFF. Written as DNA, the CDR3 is TGCAGCGTCGGTCTGAACACTGAAGCTTTCTTT.

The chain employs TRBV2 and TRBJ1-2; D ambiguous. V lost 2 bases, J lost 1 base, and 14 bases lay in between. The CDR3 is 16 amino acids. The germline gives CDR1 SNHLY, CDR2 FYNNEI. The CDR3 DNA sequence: TGTGCCAGCAGTGAACAGGCCAGTCGAAATAACTATGGCTACACCTTC. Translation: CASSEQASRNNYGYTF.

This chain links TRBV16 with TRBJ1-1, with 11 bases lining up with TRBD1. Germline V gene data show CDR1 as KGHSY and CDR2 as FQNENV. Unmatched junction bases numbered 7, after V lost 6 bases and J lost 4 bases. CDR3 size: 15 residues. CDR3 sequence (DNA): TGTGCCAGCAGTTCAGGGACAGGGGGTATCACTGAAGCTTTCTTT. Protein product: CASSSGTGGITEAFF. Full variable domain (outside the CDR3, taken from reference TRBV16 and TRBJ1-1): GEEVAQTPKHLVRGEGQKAKLYCAPIKGHSYVFWYQQVLKNEFKFLISFQNENVFDETGMPKERFSAKCLPNSPCSLEIQATKLEDSAVYFCASSSGTGGITEAFFGQGTRLTVV.

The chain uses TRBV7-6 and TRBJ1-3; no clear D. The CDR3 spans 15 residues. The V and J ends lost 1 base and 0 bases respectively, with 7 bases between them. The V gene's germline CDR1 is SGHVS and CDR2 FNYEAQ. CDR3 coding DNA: TGTGCCAGCAGCTTAGATGAGAGCTCTGGAAACACCATATATTTT. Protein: CASSLDESSGNTIYF.

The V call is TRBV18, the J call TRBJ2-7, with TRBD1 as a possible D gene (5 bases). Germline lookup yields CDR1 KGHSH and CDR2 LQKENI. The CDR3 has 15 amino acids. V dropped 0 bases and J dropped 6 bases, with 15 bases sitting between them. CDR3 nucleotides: TGTGCCAGCTCACCACCCTCGAGCAGGGATTCCGAGCAGTACTTC. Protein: CASSPPSSRDSEQYF.

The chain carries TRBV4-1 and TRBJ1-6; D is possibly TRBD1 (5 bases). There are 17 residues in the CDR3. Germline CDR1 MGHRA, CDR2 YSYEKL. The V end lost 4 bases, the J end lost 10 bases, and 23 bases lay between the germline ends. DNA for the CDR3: TGCGCCAGCAGCCGGCACACGCGGGACCCTCGTGGGTCACCCCTCCACTTT. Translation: CASSRHTRDPRGSPLHF.

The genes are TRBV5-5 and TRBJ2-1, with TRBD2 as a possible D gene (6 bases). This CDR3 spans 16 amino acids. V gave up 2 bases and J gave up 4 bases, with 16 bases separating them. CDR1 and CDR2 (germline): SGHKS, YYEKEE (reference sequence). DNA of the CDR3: TGTGCCAGCAGCTTCACGGGGGACTGGGCATACAATGAGCAGTTCTTC. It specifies CASSFTGDWAYNEQFF.

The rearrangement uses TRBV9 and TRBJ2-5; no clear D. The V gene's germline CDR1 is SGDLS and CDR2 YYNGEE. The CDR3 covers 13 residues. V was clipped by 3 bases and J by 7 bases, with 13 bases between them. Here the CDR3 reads CASSDVVPGTQYF. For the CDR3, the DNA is TGTGCCAGCAGCGACGTCGTACCAGGGACCCAGTACTTC.

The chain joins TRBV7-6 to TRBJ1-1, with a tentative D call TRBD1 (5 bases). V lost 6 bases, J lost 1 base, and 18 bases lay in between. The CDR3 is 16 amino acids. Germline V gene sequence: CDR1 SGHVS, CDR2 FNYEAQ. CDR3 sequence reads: CASRLWGDKGNTEAFF. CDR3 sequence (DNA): TGTGCCAGCAGACTATGGGGCGACAAGGGGAACACTGAAGCTTTCTTT. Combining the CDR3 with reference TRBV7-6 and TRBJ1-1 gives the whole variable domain GAGVSQSPRYKVTKRGQDVALRCDPISGHVSLYWYRQALGQGPEFLTYFNYEAQQDKSGLPNDRFSAERPEGSISTLTIQRTEQRDSAMYRCASRLWGDKGNTEAFFGQGTRLTVV.

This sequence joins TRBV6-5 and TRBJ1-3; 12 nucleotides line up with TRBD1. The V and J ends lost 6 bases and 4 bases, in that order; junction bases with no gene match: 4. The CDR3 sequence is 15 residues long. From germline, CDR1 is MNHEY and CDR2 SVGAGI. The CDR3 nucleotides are TGTGCCAGCAGCCGGGACAGGGGGCCCGGAAACACCATATATTTT. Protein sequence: CASSRDRGPGNTIYF.

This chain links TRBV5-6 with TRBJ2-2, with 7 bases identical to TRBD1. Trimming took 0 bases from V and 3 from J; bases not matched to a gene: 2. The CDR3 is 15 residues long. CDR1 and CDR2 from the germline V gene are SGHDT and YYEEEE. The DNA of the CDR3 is TGTGCCAGCAGCTTGGGTAGGGGGCACACCGGGGAGCTGTTTTTT. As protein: CASSLGRGHTGELFF.

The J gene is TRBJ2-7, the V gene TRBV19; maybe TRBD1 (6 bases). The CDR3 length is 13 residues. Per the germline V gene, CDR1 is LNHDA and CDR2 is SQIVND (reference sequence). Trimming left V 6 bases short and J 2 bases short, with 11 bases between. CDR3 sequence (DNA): TGTGCCAGTAGGGGGGACACTACCTACGAGCAGTACTTC. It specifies CASRGDTTYEQYF. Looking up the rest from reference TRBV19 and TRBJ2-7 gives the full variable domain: DGGITQSPKYLFRKEGQNVTLSCEQNLNHDAMYWYRQDPGQGLRLIYYSQIVNDFQKGDIAEGYSVSREKKESFPLTVTSAQKNPTAFYLCASRGDTTYEQYFGPGTRLTVT.

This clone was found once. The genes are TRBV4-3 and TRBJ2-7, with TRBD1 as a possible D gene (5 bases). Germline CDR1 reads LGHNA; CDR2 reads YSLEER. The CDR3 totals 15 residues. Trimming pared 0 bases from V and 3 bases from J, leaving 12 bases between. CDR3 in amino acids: CASSQDFSGYYEQYF. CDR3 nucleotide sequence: TGCGCCAGCAGCCAAGATTTCTCAGGGTACTACGAGCAGTACTTC.

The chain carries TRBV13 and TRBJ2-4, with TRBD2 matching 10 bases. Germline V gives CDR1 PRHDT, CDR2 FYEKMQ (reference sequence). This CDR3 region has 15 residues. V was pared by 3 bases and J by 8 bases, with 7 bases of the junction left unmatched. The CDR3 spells CASSFFASGGYIQYF. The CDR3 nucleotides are TGTGCCAGCAGCTTCTTCGCTAGCGGGGGTTACATTCAGTACTTC.

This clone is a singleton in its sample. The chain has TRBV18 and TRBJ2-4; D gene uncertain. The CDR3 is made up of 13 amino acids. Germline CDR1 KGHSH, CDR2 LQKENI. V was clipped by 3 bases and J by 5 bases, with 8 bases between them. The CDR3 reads CASSPSNENIQYF. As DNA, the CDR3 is TGTGCCAGCTCACCTAGCAATGAAAACATTCAGTACTTC.